The text below deals with one T cell receptor (beta chain). The data were taken from a study of blood T cell repertoires in COVID-19. The V gene lost 10 bases and the J gene lost 9 bases, with 16 bases spanning the gap. CDR1 KGHSH and CDR2 LQKENI come from the germline V gene. The CDR3 contains 13 residues. Original data processing: Reference gene primers were amplified, and this amplification served to estimate nucleated cell counts. Method: immunoSEQ multiplex PCR; TCRdb's copy keeps in-frame clones and lacks some. The DNA was the basis for D and trimming; V, J and clone size are from that table. The sample records about 210,000 clones, approximately 86% being singletons.

The sequenced sample consisted of peripheral blood. The chain is built from TRBV18 and TRBJ1-6, with D perhaps matching TRBD1 (6 bases). This TCR was sampled from a man in his 60s with COVID-19, enrolled during active disease. The CDR3 loop reads CATSDSRSSPLHF. CDR3 nucleotides: TGTGCCACCTCGGACAGCCGGAGTTCACCCCTCCACTTT.